The T cell receptor beta chain described here comes from a study of molecular identifiers for immune sequencing clone quantification. Overall study results and limits: Underestimated sizes of highly expanded clones could result from identical TCR molecules that share a barcode.

Previously reported methods and listed TCR primers produced the bulk TCR libraries. TCRdb re-called the PCR reads with MiXCR, one entry per CDR3 protein. The sample shows some 320,000 distinct CDR3 sequences, around 21% of them seen only once. A remark on this clonotype: Its target is unknown.

Libraries for naive CD8 T cells, which were made from around 20,000 to 1,000,000 sorted cells, drew on 10%, 30% or 50% of the RNA. A CD8+CD4-CCR7+CD45RA+ phenotype served as the sorting definition for naive CD8 T cells. The specimen sequenced was naive CD8+ T cells from blood, with Jurkat cell RNA spiked in. This sample's subset: FACS-sorted CD8+CD4-CCR7+CD45RA+ naive T cells. The receptor was derived from a human donor in good health. Some libraries in this study had Jurkat cell RNA spiked in.

CDR3 loop: CATSDPDRGSTGELFF. In DNA, the CDR3 is TGTGCCACCAGTGACCCGGACAGGGGTTCTACCGGGGAGCTGTTTTTT. V is TRBV24-1 and J is TRBJ2-2; 9 positions match TRBD1. J gave up 5 bases and V 4 bases, and 7 bases lay outside the gene matches. The CDR3 runs 16 residues. CDR1 and CDR2 from the germline V gene are KGHDR and SFDVKD.